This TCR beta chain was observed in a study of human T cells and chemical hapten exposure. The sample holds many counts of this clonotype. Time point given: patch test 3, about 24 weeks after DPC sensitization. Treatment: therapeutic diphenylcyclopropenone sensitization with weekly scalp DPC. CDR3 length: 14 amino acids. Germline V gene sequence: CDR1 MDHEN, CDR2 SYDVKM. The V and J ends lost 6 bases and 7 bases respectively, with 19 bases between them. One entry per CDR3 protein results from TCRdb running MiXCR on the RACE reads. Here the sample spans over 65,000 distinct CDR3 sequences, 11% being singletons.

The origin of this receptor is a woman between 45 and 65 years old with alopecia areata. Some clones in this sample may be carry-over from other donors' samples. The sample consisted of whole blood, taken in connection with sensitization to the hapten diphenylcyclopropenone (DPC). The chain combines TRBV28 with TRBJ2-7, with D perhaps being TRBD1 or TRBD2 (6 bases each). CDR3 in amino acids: CASRVRGRSGEQYF. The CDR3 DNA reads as TGTGCCAGCAGGGTTCGGGGGCGCAGCGGGGAGCAGTACTTC.